Listed below are T cell receptor beta chains from one sample, sequenced in a study of shared clonotypes between healthy human individuals. TCRdb keeps only in-frame clones here, not all; method: immunoSEQ multiplex PCR. The profile shows around 600,000 clones, 97% of them singletons. The sequenced material came from naive CD4+ T cells sorted from blood. The receptor source for this set is a woman in her 30s in good health. Each CDR3 is given with its conserved first and last residue. The D gene is left open where the match is weak. For some rows the clone size is stated as once, few or many, or as a class when expanded; others skip it.

d_call j_call clone_size v_call cdr3_nt cdr3_aa
- TRBJ2-6 - TRBV7-8 TGTGCCAGCACCCTCTTACCCCTTAACAGGGGAGGTAGGGCCAACGTCCTGACTTTC CASTLLPLNRGGRANVLTF
- TRBJ2-1 - TRBV5-1 TGCGCCAGCAGCTTCGACGGGGACCGGCATCTCTACAATGAGCAGTTCTTC CASSFDGDRHLYNEQFF
- TRBJ2-1 - TRBV5-1 TGCGCCAGCAGCCCTTCCCCGCCCCTGCCCTCCTACAATGAGCAGTTCTTC CASSPSPPLPSYNEQFF
TRBD1 TRBJ1-1 - TRBV5-3 TGTGCCAGAAGCTTGAGACATACGCAGGGGGGATGGACTGAAGCTTTCTTT CARSLRHTQGGWTEAFF
TRBD2 TRBJ2-1 - TRBV5-1 TGCGCCAGCAGCGGGGCGGGGGATGAGCAGTTCTTC CASSGAGDEQFF
TRBD1 TRBJ2-7 - TRBV18 TGTGCCAGCTCACCCTGGGGCTGGGACAGTGGAACCTACGAGCAGTACTTC CASSPWGWDSGTYEQYF
- TRBJ2-7 once TRBV2 TGTGCCAGCAGTGAGGGTGGGGGTCGGAAAGAGCAGTACTTC CASSEGGGRKEQYF
- TRBJ2-3 once TRBV7-3 TGTGCCAGCAGCCTCAGAGGTTTAGCGGACGGGGGCACAGATACGCAGTATTTT CASSLRGLADGGTDTQYF
TRBD2 TRBJ2-3 - TRBV5-1 TGCGCCAGCAGCTTTATTGCGGGAGTAGTCACAGATACGCAGTATTTT CASSFIAGVVTDTQYF
- TRBJ2-5 - TRBV10-3 TGTGCCATCAGCAATCCCCCCTGGAAAGAGACCCAGTACTTC CAISNPPWKETQYF
TRBD1 TRBJ1-4 - TRBV18 TGTGCCAGCTCACCTATGGGGACAGCCAATGAAAAACTGTTTTTT CASSPMGTANEKLFF
- TRBJ2-1 - TRBV6-8 TGTGCCAGCAGTTCCCACAGAGGCGAGACCAATGAGCAGTTCTTC CASSSHRGETNEQFF
TRBD1 TRBJ1-1 - TRBV6-6 TGTGCCAGCAGCCAACAGGGGGCCACTGAAGCTTTCTTT CASSQQGATEAFF
- TRBJ1-1 - TRBV27 TGTGCCAGCAGCGCATGGCGGGGATACACTGAAGCTTTCTTT CASSAWRGYTEAFF
TRBD1 TRBJ1-4 - TRBV6-6 TGTGCCAGCAGTTACTCCGGGACAGGGAATGAAAAACTGTTTTTT CASSYSGTGNEKLFF
TRBD1 TRBJ2-5 - TRBV14 TGTGCCAGCAGCCCCTGGACAGGGGCGGCTCAAGAGACCCAGTACTTC CASSPWTGAAQETQYF